What follows is one T cell receptor (beta chain) and its context. Its antigen remains unknown. The sample originates from a study of shared clonotypes between healthy human individuals. Turning to the study itself: Three plates each covered CD4 naive and memory; CD8 naive two, CD8 memory one.

Generated by immunoSEQ multiplex PCR, the TCRdb table keeps only in-frame clones and is missing some. The sample contains roughly 2 million clones, roughly 95% of which appear only once. The CDR3 has 16 residues. Findings and limits, study-wide: In the sorted subsets, rarefaction showed sequencing was incomplete despite large depth. The sharing of 4.5% to 5.5% of naive CD4 clonotypes was seen across a handful of donors. Generally, naive subsets came out with larger estimated richness than memory subsets.

Terminally differentiated effector memory CD45RA+ cells were left out of the naive CD8 fraction, which was CD45RO-negative and positively selected for CCR7. The sequence was obtained from a young man in good health. The J gene is TRBJ2-5, the V gene TRBV21-1; the table's D gene call, TRBD2, was not cross checked with the DNA. TRBV21-1 corresponds to a pseudogene. Sequencing was performed on naive CD8+ T cells sorted from blood. The CDR3 is CASSKKASGNKETQYF. The DNA of the CDR3 is TGTGCCAGCAGCAAAAAAGCTAGCGGTAATAAAGAGACCCAGTACTTC.